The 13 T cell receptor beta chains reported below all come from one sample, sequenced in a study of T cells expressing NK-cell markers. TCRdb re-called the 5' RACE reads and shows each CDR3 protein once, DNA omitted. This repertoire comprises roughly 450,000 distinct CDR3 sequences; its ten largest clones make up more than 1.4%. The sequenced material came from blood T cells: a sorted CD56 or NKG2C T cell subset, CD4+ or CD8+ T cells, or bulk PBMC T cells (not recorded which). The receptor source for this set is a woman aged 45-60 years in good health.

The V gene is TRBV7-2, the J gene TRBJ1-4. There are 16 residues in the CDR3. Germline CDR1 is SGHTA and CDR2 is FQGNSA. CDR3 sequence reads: CASSLERAKPNEKLFF.

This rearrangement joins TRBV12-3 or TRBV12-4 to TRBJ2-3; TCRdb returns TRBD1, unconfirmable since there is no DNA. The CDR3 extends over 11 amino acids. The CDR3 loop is CASSQDLWQYF.

CDR3: CASRPQGTPGNTIYF. The gene calls are TRBV5-1 and TRBJ1-3; the D call from TCRdb, TRBD1, cannot be confirmed without DNA. There are 15 residues in the CDR3. Germline V gene sequence: CDR1 SGHRS, CDR2 YFSETQ.

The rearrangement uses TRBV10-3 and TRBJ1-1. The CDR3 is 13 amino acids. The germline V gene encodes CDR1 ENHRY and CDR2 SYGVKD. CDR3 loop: CATSRSTGTEAFF.

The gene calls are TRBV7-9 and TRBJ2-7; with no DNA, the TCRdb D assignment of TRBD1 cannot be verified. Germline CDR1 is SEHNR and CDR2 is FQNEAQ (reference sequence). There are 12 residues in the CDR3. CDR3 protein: CASTAGGYEQYF.

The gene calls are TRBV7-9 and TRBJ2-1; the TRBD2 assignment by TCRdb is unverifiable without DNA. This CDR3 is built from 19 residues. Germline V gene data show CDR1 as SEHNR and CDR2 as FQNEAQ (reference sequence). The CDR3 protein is CAVTPGTSGGKGGKNEQFF.

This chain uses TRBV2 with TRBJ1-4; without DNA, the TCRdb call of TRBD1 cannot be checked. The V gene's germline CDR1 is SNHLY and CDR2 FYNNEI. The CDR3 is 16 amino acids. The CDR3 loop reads CASSGGSGGTNEKLFF.

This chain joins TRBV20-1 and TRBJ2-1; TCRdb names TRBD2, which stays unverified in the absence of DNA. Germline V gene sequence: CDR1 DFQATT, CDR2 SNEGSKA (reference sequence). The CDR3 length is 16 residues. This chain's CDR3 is CSAEARAGGTYNEQFF.

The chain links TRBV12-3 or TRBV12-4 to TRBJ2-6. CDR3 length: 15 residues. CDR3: CASSLVPTGANVLTF.

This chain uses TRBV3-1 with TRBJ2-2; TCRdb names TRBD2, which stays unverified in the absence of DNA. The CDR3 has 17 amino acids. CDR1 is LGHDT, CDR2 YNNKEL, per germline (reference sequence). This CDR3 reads CASSQLREGRDTGELFF.

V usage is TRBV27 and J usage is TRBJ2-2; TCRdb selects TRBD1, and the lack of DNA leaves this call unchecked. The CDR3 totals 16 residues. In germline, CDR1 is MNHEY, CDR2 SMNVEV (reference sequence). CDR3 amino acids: CASSLTTARGTGELFF.

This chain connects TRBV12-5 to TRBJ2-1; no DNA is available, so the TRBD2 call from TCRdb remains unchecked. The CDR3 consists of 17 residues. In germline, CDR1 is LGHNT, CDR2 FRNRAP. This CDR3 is CASGLVGLLYPKDEQFF.

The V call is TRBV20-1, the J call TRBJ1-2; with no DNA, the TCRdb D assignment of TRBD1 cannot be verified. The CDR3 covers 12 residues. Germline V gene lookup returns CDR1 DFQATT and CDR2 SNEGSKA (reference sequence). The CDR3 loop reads CSVPRPGYGYTF.